Following are 17 T cell receptor beta chains from one sample sequenced in a study of blood T cells in healthy people across ages. For the second PCR, which ran for 7 to 11 cycles, a sample-barcoded 5' primer and a J-beta primer mix were used. Using its own MiXCR run on the 5' RACE reads, TCRdb lists one record per CDR3 protein. The table records some 700,000 distinct CDR3 sequences, around 46% of them present only once. Specimen: blood. The receptors shown here come from a woman in her sixties or seventies in good health.

This clonotype was counted between two and nine times. This chain uses TRBV7-2 with TRBJ2-5, with D possibly being TRBD2 (5 bases). The CDR3 runs to 15 residues. The germline gives CDR1 SGHTA, CDR2 FQGNSA. The V gene lost 1 base and the J gene lost 5 bases, with 14 bases spanning the gap. The CDR3 bases are TGTGCCAGCAGCTTAGTATTTAGAGGGTCGGAGACCCAGTACTTC. Translation gives CASSLVFRGSETQYF.

Note on this clonotype: The junction and the germline gene differ at one end; a read error may be behind it. V gene TRBV24-1 combines with J gene TRBJ2-3, with no clear D. Germline V lookup: CDR1 KGHDR, CDR2 SFDVKD. The CDR3 runs to 12 residues. CDR3 in amino acids: CATGDDTDTQYF. The CDR3 DNA is TGTGCCACCGGTGATGACACAGATACGCAGTATTTT.

Concerning this clonotype itself: A much larger clone is a single base away; this may be a read error. In this CDR3 the conserved last residue, phenylalanine or tryptophan, is missing, so a read error is likely. V is TRBV5-1 and J is TRBJ2-4, with 7 bases fitting TRBD1. Germline values: CDR1 SGHRS, CDR2 YFSETQ. After removal of 4 bases from V and 9 bases from J, the junction contained 4 bases not matched to a gene. The CDR3 totals 12 residues. DNA of the CDR3: TGCGCCAGCAGCCCACAGGGGAGCATTCAGTACTGC. Amino acids: CASSPQGSIQYC.

The J gene is TRBJ1-1, the V gene TRBV5-1; D perhaps matches TRBD1 (6 bases). The CDR3 covers 13 residues. V dropped 4 bases and J dropped 2 bases, with 9 bases sitting between them. Per the germline V gene, CDR1 is SGHRS and CDR2 is YFSETQ. CDR3 region: CASSPGDNTEAFF. The CDR3 nucleotides are TGCGCCAGCAGCCCAGGGGATAACACTGAAGCTTTCTTT.

This clonotype was counted at least ten times. This chain connects TRBV7-3 to TRBJ2-1, with D tentatively TRBD1 (6 bases). V dropped 3 bases and J dropped 7 bases, with 10 bases sitting between them. CDR3 length: 13 residues. Germline V lookup: CDR1 SGHTA, CDR2 FQGTGA. CDR3 loop: CASSFQGGNEQFF. CDR3 coding DNA: TGTGCCAGCAGCTTCCAAGGGGGTAATGAGCAGTTCTTC.

V gene TRBV7-8 combines with J gene TRBJ2-5; 12 bases are a match to TRBD2. V was pared by 4 bases and J by 11 bases, with 14 bases of the junction left unmatched. Germline-derived CDR1 and CDR2 are SGHVS and FQNEAQ. The CDR3 is 16 amino acids. This CDR3 reads CASSSQTSGSGNEQYF. Here the CDR3 DNA reads TGTGCCAGCAGCTCCCAGACTAGCGGGAGCGGCAATGAGCAGTACTTC.

V usage is TRBV24-1 and J usage is TRBJ2-3; 12 nucleotides line up with TRBD1. Unmatched junction bases numbered 12, after V lost 7 bases and J lost 5 bases. Germline values: CDR1 KGHDR, CDR2 SFDVKD. This CDR3 comprises 17 residues. In DNA form, the CDR3 reads TGTGCCACCAGGCTCTCCGGGACAGGGGGCTCTAAAGATACGCAGTATTTT. Translating it yields CATRLSGTGGSKDTQYF.

As DNA, the CDR3 is TGCGCCAGCAGCCAAGCAGGGGGCGCGAGTCAGACCCAGTACTTC. Its protein is CASSQAGGASQTQYF. The J gene is TRBJ2-5, the V gene TRBV4-3, with 8 bases that match TRBD1. In germline, CDR1 is LGHNA, CDR2 YSLEER. The CDR3 has 15 amino acids. After removal of 1 base from V and 6 bases from J, the junction contained 7 bases not matched to a gene.

V gene TRBV5-1 combines with J gene TRBJ1-2, with 7 bases identical to TRBD1. This CDR3 is 15 amino acids long. The trim removed 0 bases at V and 4 bases at J, leaving 6 bases unmatched. Germline V gene lookup returns CDR1 SGHRS and CDR2 YFSETQ. In DNA form, the CDR3 reads TGCGCCAGCAGCTTGGAGGACAGGCCCTCCTATGGCTACACCTTC. Protein: CASSLEDRPSYGYTF. Looking up the rest from reference TRBV5-1 and TRBJ1-2 gives the full variable domain: KAGVTQTPRYLIKTRGQQVTLSCSPISGHRSVSWYQQTPGQGLQFLFEYFSETQRNKGNFPGRFSGRQFSNSRSEMNVSTLELGDSALYLCASSLEDRPSYGYTFGSGTRLTVV.

The V and J genes are TRBV5-1 and TRBJ2-1; D is possibly TRBD1 (6 bases). Trimming pared 3 bases from V and 0 bases from J, leaving 19 bases between. This CDR3 contains 18 residues. Germline V lookup: CDR1 SGHRS, CDR2 YFSETQ. This CDR3 reads CASSYETGWESSYNEQFF. CDR3 bases: TGCGCCAGCAGCTACGAGACAGGCTGGGAAAGCTCCTACAATGAGCAGTTCTTC.

This clonotype was seen only a few times. The chain employs TRBV5-1 and TRBJ2-3; possibly TRBD1 for D (6 bases). This CDR3 is built from 15 residues. V was trimmed by 4 bases and J by 4 bases, leaving 16 bases between them. Germline lookup yields CDR1 SGHRS and CDR2 YFSETQ. The CDR3 DNA is TGCGCCAGCAGCCCGAGGGGGACACCCCCAGATACGCAGTATTTT. It encodes CASSPRGTPPDTQYF.

Only a few counts were recorded for this clonotype. DNA of the CDR3: TGTGCCAGCAGTTTTAGGCGGGTTCCGGGCTTTGGGGAGTCCTTCTCCTACGAGCAGTACTTC. Protein: CASSFRRVPGFGESFSYEQYF. This chain joins TRBV12-3 or TRBV12-4 and TRBJ2-7; possible D gene TRBD2, 5 bases. The CDR3 consists of 21 residues. V dropped 3 bases and J dropped 0 bases, with 30 bases sitting between them.

This clonotype was seen a few times. V usage is TRBV25-1 and J usage is TRBJ1-1, with D unclear. CDR3 length: 12 residues. Trimming stripped 7 bases from V and 2 bases from J, with 8 bases between. Germline CDR1 and CDR2: MGHDK and SYGVNS. Here the CDR3 DNA reads TGTGCCAGCATGCGGGGTAACACTGAAGCTTTCTTT. This translates into CASMRGNTEAFF.

V usage is TRBV2 and J usage is TRBJ1-1; the D is unclear. CDR1 is SNHLY, CDR2 FYNNEI, per germline. V shed 2 bases and J shed 2 bases, with 9 bases lying between them. The CDR3 is 14 amino acids. This chain's CDR3 is CASSESQPNTEAFF. The CDR3 bases are TGTGCCAGCAGTGAAAGCCAGCCTAACACTGAAGCTTTCTTT. The entire variable domain, with the rest obtained from reference TRBV2 and TRBJ1-1, is as follows: EPEVTQTPSHQVTQMGQEVILRCVPISNHLYFYWYRQILGQKVEFLVSFYNNEISEKSEIFDDQFSVERPDGSNFTLKIRSTKLEDSAMYFCASSESQPNTEAFFGQGTRLTVV.

The chain recombines TRBV3-1 with TRBJ1-5; 7 bases agree with TRBD1. The CDR3 runs 13 residues. CDR1 and CDR2 from the germline V gene are LGHDT and YNNKEL (reference sequence). Trimming took 4 bases from V and 13 from J; bases not matched to a gene: 10. The CDR3 loop reads CASSPGVDRDQHF. CDR3 nucleotide sequence: TGTGCCAGCAGCCCCGGGGTAGACAGGGATCAGCATTTT.

This chain connects TRBV20-1 to TRBJ2-7; 12 bases align to TRBD2. The V and J ends lost 3 bases and 5 bases, in that order; junction bases with no gene match: 8. The CDR3 contains 15 residues. Per the germline V gene, CDR1 is DFQATT and CDR2 is SNEGSKA (reference sequence). DNA of the CDR3: TGCAGTGCTAGCCTATCTAGCGGGAGGGCCCACGAGCAGTACTTC. It is translated as CSASLSSGRAHEQYF.

The chain employs TRBV14 and TRBJ1-6, with 7 bases that match TRBD1. Germline V gene data show CDR1 as SGHDN and CDR2 as FVKESK. There are 14 residues in the CDR3. Unmatched junction bases numbered 6, after V lost 6 bases and J lost 7 bases. CDR3 amino acids: CASRDTGVNSPLHF. Written as DNA, the CDR3 is TGTGCCAGCAGAGATACAGGGGTCAATTCACCCCTCCACTTT. Filled out from reference TRBV14 and TRBJ1-6, the complete variable domain reads EAGVTQFPSHSVIEKGQTVTLRCDPISGHDNLYWYRRVMGKEIKFLLHFVKESKQDESGMPNNRFLAERTGGTYSTLKVQPAELEDSGVYFCASRDTGVNSPLHFGNGTRLTVT.